Below, 4 T cell receptor beta chains from the same sample are listed, as sequenced in a study of blood T cell repertoires in COVID-19. Using immunoSEQ multiplex PCR, the repertoire was profiled, and TCRdb retains in-frame clones only, with some absent. The data contain around 310,000 clones, 88% of them singletons. Sequences were obtained from PBMCs or T cells enriched from blood (not recorded which). These receptors came from a man aged 25-45 years who had recovered from COVID-19.

V gene TRBV7-6 combines with J gene TRBJ2-1; the D gene is possibly TRBD2 (5 bases). The CDR3 length is 15 residues. Trimming cost V 6 bases and J 4 bases, with 16 bases left between them. In germline, CDR1 is SGHVS, CDR2 FNYEAQ. The CDR3 spells CASRAFGDLYNEQFF. The CDR3 bases are TGTGCCAGCAGGGCTTTCGGGGATCTTTACAATGAGCAGTTCTTC.

The V call is TRBV19, the J call TRBJ1-5, with D possibly TRBD1 on 5 matching bases. Trimming removed 1 base at V and 7 bases at J, with 5 bases between. CDR3 length equals 12 residues. Germline V gene sequence: CDR1 LNHDA, CDR2 SQIVND (reference sequence). The CDR3 protein is CASSIGGQPQHF. Here the CDR3 DNA reads TGTGCCAGTAGTATAGGGGGCCAGCCCCAGCATTTT.

This chain uses TRBV10-3 with TRBJ1-6; the match to TRBD1 covers 8 bases. CDR3 length: 14 amino acids. V was clipped by 7 bases and J by 5 bases; unmatched bases: 4. CDR1 ENHRY and CDR2 SYGVKD come from the germline V gene. The CDR3 DNA follows: TGTGCCATCAAAGGACAGGGTAATAATTCACCCCTCCACTTT. Its protein is CAIKGQGNNSPLHF.

V gene TRBV5-1 combines with J gene TRBJ1-1, with 8 bases matching TRBD1. CDR3 length: 14 residues. After removal of 4 bases from V and 2 bases from J, the junction contained 4 bases not matched to a gene. Germline CDR1 is SGHRS and CDR2 is YFSETQ. CDR3 sequence: CASSIGQGNTEAFF. In DNA, the CDR3 is TGCGCCAGCAGCATAGGACAGGGAAACACTGAAGCTTTCTTT.